A single T cell receptor beta chain is shown here with its context. From RNA transcripts, TCR beta CDR3 regions were amplified. HTBI primers were used for first-round RT-PCR of the TCR CDR3. TCRdb called the multiplex PCR reads again in MiXCR, with one record for every CDR3 protein. The profile covers hundreds of thousands of distinct CDR3 sequences, with 18% appearing a single time and 16% taken by the ten largest. Reasons for excluding patients were uncontrolled infection, other autoimmune disease, pregnancy or lactation. These data originate in a study of T cells in Graves' hyperthyroidism and ophthalmopathy. Per germline, CDR1 SQVTM and CDR2 ANQGSEA. V was trimmed by 5 bases and J by 8 bases, leaving 24 bases between them. The CDR3 is 15 amino acids.

This chain uses TRBV29-1 with TRBJ1-2; D is possibly TRBD1 (6 bases). Material: blood. The origin of this receptor is a woman aged 50 to 65 with Graves' hyperthyroidism that later progressed to Graves' ophthalmopathy. The DNA for the CDR3 is TGCAGCGTTTCTACTACAGACAGGCTTGGGGGGGGCTACACCTTC. It encodes CSVSTTDRLGGGYTF.